This T cell receptor (beta chain) came from a study of control samples from healthy donors and cancer patients. This CDR3 region has 15 residues. CDR1 and CDR2 (germline): LGHNT, FRNRAP. With 6 bases clipped from V and 4 bases from J, the junction kept 8 bases outside the gene matches. TCRdb's table, derived via immunoSEQ multiplex PCR, lists solely in-frame clones and lacks some. Of 120,000 or so clones listed, just under 90% are singletons. The V call is TRBV12-5, the J call TRBJ1-5, with TRBD1 matching 8 bases. The sample comprised blood. The TCR was taken from a man younger than 40 in good health. The DNA for the CDR3 is TGTGCTAGTGGAGGGGGGACAGGCGTTAATCAGCCCCAGCATTTT. Protein: CASGGGTGVNQPQHF.